The clone carrying this T cell receptor beta chain turned up a few times. The antigen remains undetermined. The entry originates in a study of response to subunit inactivated influenza vaccine. MiXCR, applied by TCRdb to the RT-PCR reads, yields one record per CDR3 protein. The profile shows more than 700,000 distinct CDR3 sequences, over 20% of them singletons. Findings and limits, study-wide: The study's authors posited that every seasonal influenza vaccination enlists few new T cells.

The germline V gene encodes CDR1 DFQATT and CDR2 SNEGSKA (reference sequence). Trimming took 4 bases from V and 7 from J, leaving 11 bases between them. CDR3 size: 13 residues. The rearrangement uses TRBV20-1 and TRBJ1-6; D unclear. The sequence was obtained from a man aged 45-65 years who received an inactivated influenza vaccine. The sample consisted of PBMCs from blood, taken roughly 5 days after vaccination. In DNA, the CDR3 is TGCAGTGCTACGGACCGGCGGAATTCACCCCTCCACTTT. Translating it yields CSATDRRNSPLHF.